This T cell receptor beta chain was identified during a study of T cells after yellow fever vaccination (dated by TCRdb to the late 2010s). Looking at the study overall: The SMART-Seq v4 Ultra Low Input RNA kit was used to prepare libraries from fractions with low cell numbers. To follow T-cell clones before and after primary and booster YFV17D yellow fever vaccination, bulk TCR alpha and beta repertoires were sequenced over time. Two healthy male donors, one aged 18 to 30 and one aged 30 to 40 years, were included in the cohort. Blood samples were taken at several timepoints before and after primary and secondary immunization, and bulk PBMC replicates and cell subsets were isolated.

The CDR3, cysteine through phenylalanine, is 15 amino acids long. The kept DNA is CDR3 alone, 45 bases in frame from the first base. The V end loses 0 bases and the J end loses 2 bases, and a stretch of 6 bases separates them. Via the germline V gene (reference sequence), CDR1 is SGHNT and CDR2 YYREEE. General conclusions and limits of the study: A small fraction of clonotypes showed up in both the CD4 and CD8 compartments, probably as a result of convergent recombination. Because the study included only two donors, the extent to which the findings can be generalized is limited. Most clones expanded after primary vaccination (around 96% of CD4 and approximately 90% of CD8) were re-detected after the booster, suggesting that broad memory maintenance occurred. Computational filtering was required because FACS-sorted repertoires could contain abundant contaminating clonotypes from the bulk population. Compared with the primary T-cell response, the secondary T-cell response was faster but weaker, reaching its peak on day 5 rather than on day 15.

There are a few counts of this clonotype. Its cognate antigen has yet to be identified. Base quality data are lacking; no much larger clone is found one base away. Synthesis of TCR cDNA relied on 5'RACE template switching, a step that introduced a universal primer site along with unique molecular identifiers. Priming for cDNA synthesis came from both the TCR alpha and TCR beta constant segments. Libraries were amplified in two PCR steps, with sample barcodes and sequencing adapters added in the second step. Sequencing of libraries was done on Illumina HiSeq 2500 (2x100 bp) or NovaSeq (2x150 bp). On the study's bioinformatics: Reads were demultiplexed and collapsed into UMI consensus sequences with MIGEC, and V(D)J alignment was performed with MiXCR. Clonotypes responding to the vaccine were identified with edgeR on replicate PBMC samples, with the criteria of FDR below 0.01 and a log2 fold change above 5 up to day 15. Each bulk clonotype received a CD4 or CD8 identity based on whether the sequenced CD4 or CD8 repertoire contained that clonotype at higher abundance. TCRdb handled the public reads itself, with Q25 trimming in fastp and clone calling in MiXCR, and kept productive beta chains. Rows matching on CDR3 protein sequence are summarized as one entry with the most common DNA and genes. The V and J calls and clone size come from TCRdb's table, not from the authors' own analysis. The sample table shows under 550,000 distinct CDR3 sequences, and 21% are seen once. The top ten clonotypes cover roughly 16% of the sample.

Per the publication, the treatment or condition label means: live attenuated yellow fever vaccine strain. Two biological replicates of bulk PBMCs were collected at each blood-draw timepoint. PBMCs were isolated from peripheral blood using a standard Ficoll-Paque protocol. RNA was extracted with TriZol from bulk PBMCs, CD4 and CD8 fractions, and dextramer-positive and dextramer-negative fractions. Rearrangement joined TRBV5-4 to TRBJ2-6; the D gene is perhaps TRBD1, on 5 matching bases. This clonotype originated in a man between 18 and 35 years old who received the YFV17D yellow fever vaccine. The source material was PBMCs, sampled approximately 22 days after the first yellow fever vaccination. Here the CDR3 is given as CASSLGGPGANVLTF. The nucleotides read TGTGCCAGCAGCTTGGGGGGCCCTGGGGCCAACGTCCTGACTTTC.